These T cell receptor beta chains were read from a single sample in a study of blood T cells in healthy people across ages. A single record per CDR3 protein comes from TCRdb applying MiXCR to the 5' RACE reads. The sample shows fewer than 2 million distinct CDR3 sequences, 30% to 40% of them seen only once. The sequenced sample was blood. The receptors stem from a human donor in good health. CDR3s include the opening cysteine and the closing phenylalanine or tryptophan. Fields, in order: clone size, V gene, D gene, J gene, CDR3 DNA, CDR3 protein. D genes are given only for firm matches. A row's size may be missing; if present it is once, few, many or a size class.

.,TRBV7-8,.,TRBJ1-1,TGTGCCAGCAGCCCCCAGTGGGTTGAAGCTTTCTTT,CASSPQWVEAFF
.,TRBV2,.,TRBJ2-4,TGTGCCAGCAGTGATGTACCCTACGGGCAGTACTTC,CASSDVPYGQYF
many,TRBV5-1,.,TRBJ2-5,TGCGCCAGCAGCTTGGACCCGGGAAGAGGGACCCAGTACTTC,CASSLDPGRGTQYF
.,TRBV9,.,TRBJ2-2,TGTGCCAGCAGCGTAGGGGATTACACCGGGGAGCTGTTTTTT,CASSVGDYTGELFF
few,TRBV20-1,.,TRBJ2-5,TGCAGTGCTAGAGATGAGATAACCCAAGAGACCCAGTACTTC,CSARDEITQETQYF
.,TRBV11-2,.,TRBJ1-2,TGTGCCAGCAGCTCTATTCAGGGTTTCTACGGCTACACCTTC,CASSSIQGFYGYTF
.,TRBV30,.,TRBJ1-2,TGTGCCTGGACTTTAAACAATGGCTACACCTTC,CAWTLNNGYTF
.,TRBV6-2/TRBV6-3,TRBD1,TRBJ1-1,TGTGCCAGCACCGGACAGGGAGGAAACCTAGACACTGAAGCTTTCTTT,CASTGQGGNLDTEAFF
.,TRBV5-4,.,TRBJ1-1,TGTGCCAGCAGCTTGGACAGCGCCTGCACTGAAGCTTTCTTT,CASSLDSACTEAFF
.,TRBV27,.,TRBJ2-7,TGTGCCAGCAGTCCCGGAGGGGCAGGGCAGTACTTC,CASSPGGAGQYF
few,TRBV5-1,.,TRBJ2-1,TGCGCCAGCAGCTGGACCCAACAGGAGCAGTTCTTC,CASSWTQQEQFF
few,TRBV7-9,.,TRBJ1-1,TGTGCCAGCAGCTTATGGGGGAGAGAGAACACTGAAGCTTTCTTT,CASSLWGRENTEAFF
few,TRBV29-1,.,TRBJ2-5,TGCAGCGTCAAACAGGGTTCGGAGACCCAGTACTTC,CSVKQGSETQYF
few,TRBV9,.,TRBJ1-1,TGTGCCAGCAACGAGGACACATCGAACACTGAAGCTTTCTTT,CASNEDTSNTEAFF
.,TRBV2,.,TRBJ1-2,TGTGCCAGCAGTGTATCGGAGAGTGGCTACACCTTC,CASSVSESGYTF
.,TRBV9,.,TRBJ1-1,TGTGCCAGCAGCGTAGTAGGGCCCGAGGGCTACACTGAAGCTTTCTTT,CASSVVGPEGYTEAFF
.,TRBV6-5,.,TRBJ2-7,TGTGCCAGCAGTTACTCGTATTCTAGGAGCATTTACGAGCAGTACTTC,CASSYSYSRSIYEQYF
many,TRBV7-6,TRBD2,TRBJ2-3,TGTGCCAGCAGCTTAACTAGCGGGGGAGGAGATACGCAGTATTTT,CASSLTSGGGDTQYF
.,TRBV12-3/TRBV12-4,TRBD1,TRBJ1-4,TGTGCCAGCAGTCCGTTACAGGGGCGGCTGTTTTTT,CASSPLQGRLFF
.,TRBV4-2,.,TRBJ2-5,TGTGCCAGCAGCCAAGAGGCGCCCGAGTCTGAACAAGAGACCCAGTACTTC,CASSQEAPESEQETQYF
.,TRBV29-1,.,TRBJ1-1,TGCAGCGCGATACAGGAGTGGTACACTGAAGCTTTCTTT,CSAIQEWYTEAFF
.,TRBV5-1,TRBD1,TRBJ1-2,TGCGCCAGCGGCCGGGACAGTAACTATGGCTACACCTTC,CASGRDSNYGYTF
.,TRBV5-1,TRBD1,TRBJ1-1,TGCGCCAGCAGCCCTCGACAGGGAGGTACGAACACTGAAGCTTTCTTT,CASSPRQGGTNTEAFF
.,TRBV5-1,.,TRBJ1-1,TGCGCCAGCAGCTTGGGGTTAGTGGAGGGGAACACTGAAGCTTTCTTT,CASSLGLVEGNTEAFF
once,TRBV12-3/TRBV12-4,TRBD1,TRBJ1-5,TGTGCCAGCAGTTCCGGACAGGGGGCAGAGGAAGGTCAGCCCCAGCATTTT,CASSSGQGAEEGQPQHF
.,TRBV29-1,TRBD1,TRBJ2-3,TGCAGCGTTGTTGGTACAGGGGGCGATACGCAGTATTTT,CSVVGTGGDTQYF
.,TRBV27,.,TRBJ2-7,TGTGCCAGCAGTTTAAATGGGTTTTTCTACGAGCAGTACTTC,CASSLNGFFYEQYF
.,TRBV20-1,TRBD1,TRBJ1-1,TGCAGTGCGGATACAACAGGGGGCTTTCCTGAAGCTTTCTTT,CSADTTGGFPEAFF
many,TRBV9,.,TRBJ2-7,TGCGCCAGCAGCTTGACAGCCGACTACGAGCAGTACTTC,CASSLTADYEQYF
.,TRBV6-1,.,TRBJ2-1,TGTGCCAGCAGTGAATGGTCGACGGAGACAGCTTTCCACAATGAGCAGTTCTTC,CASSEWSTETAFHNEQFF
few,TRBV12-3/TRBV12-4,TRBD1,TRBJ2-3,TGTGCCAGCAGTTTGGGCAGGGGGTATCAGTATTTT,CASSLGRGYQYF
.,TRBV20-1,TRBD1,TRBJ2-3,TGCAGTGCTGATAGAGGACAGGGGGCTGGAGATACGCAGTATTTT,CSADRGQGAGDTQYF
.,TRBV28,TRBD1,TRBJ2-5,TGTGCCAGCAGATCACAGGGGAAAGAGACCCAGTACTTC,CASRSQGKETQYF
few,TRBV5-1,TRBD2,TRBJ2-1,TGCGCCAGCAGCTTGGTGTCTAGCGGGGGGCCGGGTGAGTTCTTC,CASSLVSSGGPGEFF
.,TRBV6-2/TRBV6-3,.,TRBJ2-5,TGTGCCAGCAATGGGGTGTCAAGGACCCAGTACTTC,CASNGVSRTQYF
.,TRBV4-3,TRBD1,TRBJ1-2,TGCGCCAGCAGCCAAGGAGACGGACAGGGAAGGGGCTACACCTTC,CASSQGDGQGRGYTF
.,TRBV6-5,.,TRBJ1-2,TGTGCCAGCAGTTACTCGACCAGGGAAAGCGGCTACACCTTC,CASSYSTRESGYTF
.,TRBV20-1,.,TRBJ2-7,TGCAGGGCTAGAGATTGGCACGAGCAGTACTTC,CRARDWHEQYF
few,TRBV20-1,.,TRBJ2-7,TGCAGTGCTAGATTCGCGGGACTTTATTACGAGCAGTACTTC,CSARFAGLYYEQYF
.,TRBV24-1,.,TRBJ2-7,TGTGCCACCAGCGCAAACCATTACGAGCAGTACTTC,CATSANHYEQYF
few,TRBV12-3/TRBV12-4,TRBD2,TRBJ2-7,TGTGCCGGCAGTTTACTGGGACTAGACCGCTACGAGCAGTACTTC,CAGSLLGLDRYEQYF
few,TRBV3-1,.,TRBJ1-2,TGTGCCAGCAGCCAAGTCCAAGGGGGACGCTATGGCTACACCTTC,CASSQVQGGRYGYTF
.,TRBV2,.,TRBJ1-5,TGTGCCAGCAGTGCGACAGCGATTAATCAGCCCCAGCATTTT,CASSATAINQPQHF